These 25 T cell receptor beta chains originate from one sample sequenced in a study of regulatory dendritic cells for organ transplantation. Clones were sequenced by immunoSEQ multiplex PCR, and TCRdb holds only the in-frame ones, with some missing. The repertoire has 26,000 or so clones, roughly 80% of them found once; the top ten carry around 0.093%. The sample consisted of naive CD4+ T cells from blood. The subset denotes: CD45RA+ naive T cells. Source of these receptors: a human donor in good health.

The chain links TRBV28 to TRBJ1-5, with 7 bases that match TRBD1. The ends lost 2 bases at V and 7 bases at J; junction bases unmatched: 8. The CDR3 extends over 15 amino acids. Germline V lookup: CDR1 MDHEN, CDR2 SYDVKM. For the CDR3, the DNA is TGTGCCAGCAGTTTAGGCACAGGGGTTGAGCAGCCCCAGCATTTT. Translated, it gives CASSLGTGVEQPQHF.

This sequence joins TRBV5-8 and TRBJ1-4; tentatively, D is TRBD1 (6 bases). Trimming stripped 2 bases from V and 4 bases from J, with 12 bases between. The CDR3 is 15 amino acids. Germline V gene lookup returns CDR1 SGHTS and CDR2 YDEGEE. The CDR3 spells CASSFGQPSNEKLFF. CDR3 nucleotide sequence: TGTGCCAGCAGCTTCGGACAGCCGAGTAATGAAAAACTGTTTTTT.

The chain employs TRBV10-3 and TRBJ2-1, with a weak D call TRBD2 (6 bases). V was shortened by 6 bases and J by 6 bases, with 21 bases between the two germline ends. Germline CDR1 ENHRY, CDR2 SYGVKD. The CDR3 is made up of 16 amino acids. DNA of the CDR3: TGTGCCATCAGCGACCTTCTCGGGGGAAACCCCAATGAGCAGTTCTTC. Translated: CAISDLLGGNPNEQFF.

This chain uses TRBV10-3 with TRBJ1-4; possibly TRBD1 for D (6 bases). V was pared by 0 bases and J by 14 bases, with 16 bases between. Germline CDR1 reads ENHRY; CDR2 reads SYGVKD. The CDR3 runs to 14 residues. CDR3 nucleotide sequence: TGTGCCATCAGTGAGTCTGCAGGGGAGAGAAAGCTGTTTTTT. Translation gives CAISESAGERKLFF.

This sequence joins TRBV6-6 and TRBJ1-6, with a possible D match to TRBD1 (5 bases). The germline V gene has CDR1 MNHNY and CDR2 SVGAGI (reference sequence). The CDR3 is 16 amino acids. The V and J ends lost 6 bases and 6 bases respectively, with 18 bases between them. The CDR3 loop is CASSSIPTAPNSPLHF. The CDR3 bases are TGTGCCAGCAGCTCCATTCCGACAGCACCTAATTCACCCCTCCACTTT.

This clone has a single count. This chain connects TRBV19 to TRBJ2-7; TRBD2 is a possible D gene (6 bases). The germline gives CDR1 LNHDA, CDR2 SQIVND (reference sequence). The germline V and J ends were trimmed by 5 bases and 3 bases, with 11 bases remaining between them. CDR3 length: 13 residues. The CDR3 sequence: CASSWRDGYEQYF. CDR3 DNA: TGTGCCAGTAGTTGGCGGGACGGCTACGAGCAGTACTTC.

This chain uses TRBV4-1 with TRBJ2-2, with D possibly matching TRBD1 (6 bases). Trimming stripped 4 bases from V and 7 bases from J, with 10 bases between. This CDR3 is built from 13 residues. Germline V gene sequence: CDR1 MGHRA, CDR2 YSYEKL. CDR3 nucleotides: TGCGCCAGCAGCCGGGACATGGACGGGGAGCTGTTTTTT. Its protein product is CASSRDMDGELFF.

This chain uses TRBV19 with TRBJ1-5, with 10 bases identical to TRBD1. Germline V lookup: CDR1 LNHDA, CDR2 SQIVND (reference sequence). The CDR3 has 16 amino acids. Unmatched junction bases numbered 8, after V lost 3 bases and J lost 6 bases. CDR3 sequence reads: CASSIRQGASFQPQHF. The CDR3 nucleotides are TGTGCCAGTAGTATCCGACAGGGGGCAAGTTTTCAGCCCCAGCATTTT.

V is TRBV5-1 and J is TRBJ1-1; no clear D. Germline CDR1 reads SGHRS; CDR2 reads YFSETQ. Trimming stripped 0 bases from V and 1 base from J, with 7 bases between. The CDR3 extends over 14 amino acids. The CDR3 nucleotides read TGCGCCAGCAGCTTGGTGACGGGGAACACTGAAGCTTTCTTT. Translated: CASSLVTGNTEAFF.

The V and J genes are TRBV6-5 and TRBJ1-5; D not resolved. This CDR3 spans 14 amino acids. Trimming stripped 0 bases from V and 6 bases from J, with 9 bases between. From germline, CDR1 is MNHEY and CDR2 SVGAGI. The CDR3 nucleotides read TGTGCCAGCAGTTACTCAGGGAGTGCTCAGCCCCAGCATTTT. Translated: CASSYSGSAQPQHF.

The chain couples TRBV9 to TRBJ2-6; D possibly corresponds to TRBD2 (5 bases). This CDR3 region has 15 residues. The V and J ends lost 4 bases and 8 bases respectively, with 16 bases between them. The germline gives CDR1 SGDLS, CDR2 YYNGEE. CDR3 sequence reads: CASSSMRVRTNVLTF. In DNA form, the CDR3 reads TGTGCCAGCAGCTCAATGAGGGTACGAACCAACGTCCTGACTTTC.

The rearrangement uses TRBV25-1 and TRBJ1-4, with 11 bases lining up with TRBD1. This CDR3 is 14 amino acids long. Germline V gene sequence: CDR1 MGHDK, CDR2 SYGVNS. V lost 3 bases, J lost 8 bases, and 2 bases stayed unmatched. CDR3 nucleotides: TGTGCCAGCAGTGAGGGGACAGGGGGGGAAAAACTGTTTTTT. Translating gives CASSEGTGGEKLFF.

This chain links TRBV4-3 with TRBJ2-2, with 7 bases identical to TRBD2. Trimming at V came to 0 bases and at J to 0 bases, leaving 7 bases not matched to a gene. CDR1 LGHNA and CDR2 YSLEER come from the germline V gene. CDR3 size: 18 residues. The CDR3 sequence is CASSQDYGGFANTGELFF. As DNA, the CDR3 is TGCGCCAGCAGCCAAGATTACGGGGGGTTCGCGAACACCGGGGAGCTGTTTTTT.

The rearrangement joins TRBV4-3 to TRBJ1-6, with 9 bases fitting TRBD1. CDR3 length equals 14 residues. CDR1 LGHNA and CDR2 YSLEER come from the germline V gene. V was pared by 0 bases and J by 13 bases, with 4 bases of the junction left unmatched. CDR3 nucleotide sequence: TGCGCCAGCAGCCAAGAACCCACAGGGGGCCCCCTCCACTTT. This sequence encodes CASSQEPTGGPLHF.

This chain connects TRBV5-6 to TRBJ1-2; 8 nucleotides agree with TRBD1. Germline CDR1 SGHDT, CDR2 YYEEEE. Trimming at V came to 3 bases and at J to 3 bases, leaving 10 bases not matched to a gene. This CDR3 contains 16 residues. The CDR3 protein is CASSSTVGQGYYGYTF. The CDR3 nucleotides are TGTGCCAGCAGCTCAACAGTTGGACAGGGATACTATGGCTACACCTTC.

The chain carries TRBV10-3 and TRBJ1-2; weak D call: TRBD1 (6 bases). CDR1 is ENHRY and CDR2 is SYGVKD in the germline V gene. The V end was cut by 1 base, the J end by 8 bases, with 20 bases between. The CDR3 length is 16 residues. The DNA for the CDR3 is TGTGCCATCAGTGAGTTCCAACAGGGTCCTGGGGGAGGCTACACCTTC. The encoded protein is CAISEFQQGPGGGYTF.

There are a few counts of this clone. V gene TRBV27 combines with J gene TRBJ1-5, with 9 bases identical to TRBD1. The V segment lost 5 bases and the J segment 2 bases; nucleotides outside the gene matches: 7. The CDR3 spans 16 residues. From germline, CDR1 is MNHEY and CDR2 SMNVEV (reference sequence). The CDR3 region has the DNA TGTGCCAGCAGTCCCTGGACAGGGGAAGGCAATCAGCCCCAGCATTTT. Amino acids: CASSPWTGEGNQPQHF.

The chain couples TRBV6-5 to TRBJ2-7, with TRBD2 as a possible D gene (6 bases). CDR3 size: 13 residues. Germline lookup yields CDR1 MNHEY and CDR2 SVGAGI. V was trimmed by 2 bases and J by 1 base, leaving 6 bases between them. The DNA of the CDR3 is TGTGCCAGCAGTTACCGGGAGTCCTACGAGCAGTACTTC. It translates to CASSYRESYEQYF.

This clone has more than one count but fewer than ten. This chain uses TRBV18 with TRBJ1-1, with a weak D call TRBD1 (5 bases). The V gene's germline CDR1 is KGHSH and CDR2 LQKENI. The CDR3 extends over 15 amino acids. The V gene lost 0 bases and the J gene lost 5 bases, with 13 bases spanning the gap. The CDR3, as DNA: TGTGCCAGCTCACCACCGACCCCCCGGGGGACTGAAGCTTTCTTT. Amino acids: CASSPPTPRGTEAFF.

This chain links TRBV5-1 with TRBJ2-5; 7 positions agree with TRBD2. CDR3 length: 15 amino acids. Germline V CDR1 and CDR2: SGHRS, YFSETQ. J gave up 3 bases and V 4 bases, and 9 bases lay outside the gene matches. CDR3 loop: CASSIGLDLKETQYF. CDR3 bases: TGCGCCAGCAGCATCGGACTAGATTTAAAAGAGACCCAGTACTTC.

V and J are TRBV4-1 and TRBJ2-1, with TRBD2 matching over 7 bases. The CDR3 is made up of 18 amino acids. Germline CDR1 is MGHRA and CDR2 is YSYEKL. The V gene end was trimmed by 0 bases and the J gene end by 5 bases; junction bases not matched to a gene: 13. The CDR3: CASSQDRGEVGRNNEQFF. CDR3 DNA sequence: TGCGCCAGCAGCCAAGATCGGGGGGAAGTTGGCCGCAACAATGAGCAGTTCTTC.

This clone showed up just a few times. One end of the junction fails to match germline, which may point to a read error. The chain carries TRBV7-9 and TRBJ1-2; D is undetermined. In germline, CDR1 is SEHNR, CDR2 FQNEAQ (reference sequence). CDR3 length: 17 amino acids. CDR3 loop: CVSSLPSRAPANYGYTF. The DNA for the CDR3 is TGTGTCAGCAGCCTACCTTCTCGTGCCCCCGCTAACTATGGCTACACCTTC.

V usage is TRBV18 and J usage is TRBJ1-5, with 7 bases matching TRBD1. The V and J ends lost 4 bases and 5 bases, in that order; junction bases with no gene match: 8. This CDR3 spans 15 amino acids. The germline V gene has CDR1 KGHSH and CDR2 LQKENI. The DNA of the CDR3 is TGTGCCAGCTCACGGGACAGCACGGCCGATCAGCCCCAGCATTTT. It specifies CASSRDSTADQPQHF.

The rearrangement links TRBV19 to TRBJ1-1, with D unclear. Trimming left V 5 bases short and J 0 bases short, with 13 bases between. The CDR3 consists of 15 residues. Germline V CDR1 and CDR2: LNHDA, SQIVND (reference sequence). Here the CDR3 reads CASSPPGRMNTEAFF. CDR3 nucleotides: TGTGCCAGTAGTCCGCCCGGGAGGATGAACACTGAAGCTTTCTTT.

The chain carries TRBV7-2 and TRBJ2-2; D is possibly TRBD2 (7 bases). Germline loops: CDR1 SGHTA, CDR2 FQGNSA. The CDR3 extends over 13 amino acids. V was shortened by 4 bases and J by 6 bases, with 9 bases between the two germline ends. CDR3 DNA sequence: TGTGCCAGCAGCTGGGGGGGGCCCGGGGAGCTGTTTTTT. Translating it yields CASSWGGPGELFF.